This T cell receptor beta chain was captured in a study of molecular identifiers for immune sequencing clone quantification. This CDR3 spans 15 amino acids. Trimming shortened V by 3 bases and J by 0 bases, and 9 bases separated the two germline ends. Germline V gene data show CDR1 as SGHNT and CDR2 as YYREEE (reference sequence). The table lists this clonotype with many counts. MiXCR was run by TCRdb on the PCR reads, yielding one entry per CDR3 protein. The table has about 640,000 distinct CDR3 sequences, about 20% seen once. The sequence was collected from a human donor in good health. Some libraries in this study had Jurkat cell RNA spiked in. Sequenced input: naive CD8+ T cells from blood, with Jurkat cell RNA spiked in. The subset: FACS-sorted CD8+CD4-CCR7+CD45RA+ naive T cells. The chain is built from TRBV5-4 and TRBJ1-4, with no clear D. This chain's CDR3 is CASSSREATNEKLFF. DNA of the CDR3: TGTGCCAGCAGCTCCCGGGAAGCAACTAATGAAAAACTGTTTTTT.